This entry features one T cell receptor (beta chain) sequence. What it recognizes is unknown. Other DNA variants within this sample encode the same CDR3. This entry is derived from a study of cytomegalovirus exposure and HLA in healthy donors. Whole-study context: Some 85 million unique TCRs, all from HLA-typed donors, were included in an early release of the data. Study-wide results and caveats: Productive status was seen about 90% or about 30% of the time for most TCR beta V segments in an earlier analysis. Rarity held for most TCR sequences, but there were some public TCRs that occurred in many donors.

For the donor in question, CMV serostatus went unrecorded. Vbeta (60) and Jbeta (13) primers were used in the PCR. Using immunoSEQ multiplex PCR, the repertoire was profiled, and TCRdb retains in-frame clones only, with some absent. The data contain about 150,000 clones, approximately 61% of them singletons. Germline CDR1 SGHTA, CDR2 FQGNSA. V was shortened by 4 bases and J by 4 bases, with 5 bases between the two germline ends. This CDR3 has 11 amino acids. Sequencing was performed on PBMCs. The chain joins TRBV7-2 to TRBJ2-7; no definite D call. The TCR comes from a human donor in good health. CDR3 loop: CASSSTYEQYF. CDR3 in DNA: TGTGCCAGCAGCTCCACATACGAGCAGTACTTC.